This section outlines one TCR beta chain sequence together with its context. No cognate antigen has been identified for it. This may stem from a read error, because a much larger clone lies one nucleotide away. The receptor library was made with 5' RACE. TCRdb lists the instrument as Illumina HiSeq 2500. A second roughly 7 to 11 cycle PCR used a sample-barcoded 5' primer and a J-beta primer mix. Each TCR beta cDNA molecule received a unique molecular identifier from a template-switch 5' adaptor carrying 12 random nucleotides. Each sample yielded at least 2.5 million CDR3-containing paired-end reads. All of the RNA was converted into first-strand cDNA using the Mint cDNA synthesis kit, with a TRBC-specific oligonucleotide serving as the primer. After uracil-DNA glycosylase treatment, a first 18-cycle PCR used universal primers M1SS and BC2_uni_R on all cDNA. In the paper's pipeline: For normalization, 1 million high-quality reads were randomly selected from each sample, with every read carrying a distinct molecular identifier. Instead of being binned into consensus sequences, reads that shared molecular identifiers were thrown out. MiTCR, with a Q25 quality threshold and the strictest error-elimination algorithm, was used for CDR3 identification, clonotype clustering and error correction. A nonparametric unseen species model with Euler transformation was used to estimate a lower bound on total TCR beta diversity. Clones were called with MiXCR by TCRdb after fastp trimmed the public reads at Q25, and only in-frame beta chains were retained. Identical CDR3 proteins give one entry, which carries the most common genes and DNA. TCRdb, rather than the study authors, made the V and J calls. For this sample the table gives about 780,000 distinct CDR3 sequences, of which about 45% were detected only once. Of the sample, approximately 18% falls within the top ten clones.

The approximately 39 donors, aged about 6 to 95 years, were systemically healthy Caucasian individuals from Russia. Each donor gave approximately 9.3 milliliters of peripheral blood, collected into EDTA-treated Vacutainer tubes. Ficoll-Paque density-gradient centrifugation was used to isolate PBMCs, with at least 6.5 million per sample. Total RNA was extracted from PBMCs with Trizol reagent, with at least 5 micrograms obtained per sample. For every donor, flow cytometry on a PBMC aliquot measured the percentage of naive CD45RAhigh/CD27high T cells. Including the terminal cysteine and phenylalanine, the CDR3 comprises 14 residues. Of the read, only the CDR3 DNA is kept; its 42 bases are in frame from base 1. The record originates from a study of blood T cells in healthy people across ages (dated by TCRdb to the mid-2010s). Regarding the study in general: In model experiments, template switching captured about one uniquely barcoded TCR beta cDNA molecule for every two T cells. Using deep sequencing normalized with unique cDNA molecular identifiers, the study measured how TCR beta repertoire diversity changes with age. The donors were divided into four age groups: young (average around 15 years), middle-aged (about 39), aged (roughly 66) and long-lived (82). To avoid experimental bias, donors of different ages were distributed randomly across sequencing lanes. Using the same blood draw, the study looked at two additional independent replicas of 1 million unique cDNA reads for two donors, one aged 18 to 29 and the other aged 80 or older.

Results and caveats for the whole study, not just this receptor: Estimates of total diversity from one million sequenced T cells were regarded as lower bounds and underestimates. Compared with the aged group, more naive CD4+ T cells, fewer expanded clones and increased TCR diversity were shown by the long-lived group, suggesting age selection. Observed TCR beta diversity per million T cells fell roughly linearly with age, and a significant reduction was already apparent by age roughly 40. Donor CMV infection status was unknown, potentially confounding age-related changes in expanded clonotypes. Because profiling used bulk unsorted PBMCs, naive and antigen-experienced compartments could not be compared conclusively. A strong correlation was found between observed TCR beta diversity and the percentage of naive T cells measured by flow cytometry.

Sequences were obtained from blood. This sequence was found in a man aged 80 or over in good health. The chain links TRBV12-3 or TRBV12-4 with TRBJ1-5; a tentative D match to TRBD1 spans 5 bases. The CDR3 amino acid sequence is: CASSLQGSNRPQHF. The DNA sequence is given as TGTGCCAGCAGTTTACAGGGAAGCAATCGGCCCCAGCATTTT.